A selection of T cell receptor beta chains follows, all from one sample in a study of cytomegalovirus exposure and HLA in healthy donors. The protocol was immunoSEQ multiplex PCR, while the TCRdb copy is restricted to in-frame clones and leaves out a portion. The table includes almost 200,000 clones, about 80% detected once. The source material was PBMCs. The receptors shown here come from a woman in her twenties or thirties in good health and CMV-seropositive. CDR3s include the opening cysteine and the closing phenylalanine or tryptophan. The order of the fields is CDR3 length, clone size, J gene, D gene, V gene, CDR3 DNA, CDR3 protein. D genes are given only for firm matches. The listing skips clone size in some rows; elsewhere it reads once, few, many or a size class.

12 few TRBJ2-3 NA TRBV2 TGTGCCACCATTAGCGTTGCAGATACGCAGTATTTT CATISVADTQYF
19 NA TRBJ1-1 NA TRBV21-1 TGTGCCAGCAGCAAAAAGCCCCCGGGAGCGAAAACTGGAGGGACTGAAGCTTTCTTT CASSKKPPGAKTGGTEAFF
17 NA TRBJ2-1 NA TRBV19 TGTGCCAGTAGTCCCTCCGGGCGGGTCAGCTCCTACAATGAGCAGTTCTTC CASSPSGRVSSYNEQFF
13 NA TRBJ2-7 NA TRBV18 TGTGCCAGCTCACCGCGAGAGTTCTACGAGCAGTACTTC CASSPREFYEQYF
12 NA TRBJ1-4 NA TRBV7-6 TGTGCCAGCAGCTTCGTTCATGAAAAACTGTTTTTT CASSFVHEKLFF
13 NA TRBJ1-1 NA TRBV7-2 TGTGCCAGCAGAGCTACCATGAACACTGAAGCTTTCTTT CASRATMNTEAFF
16 NA TRBJ2-5 TRBD2 TRBV9 TGTGCCAGCAGCGCTGGGCTTACTAGCGAGTGGGAGACCCAGTACTTC CASSAGLTSEWETQYF
16 NA TRBJ2-7 NA TRBV11-3 TGTGCCAGCAGCCAAACCCCCACCCGACAAACCTACGAGCAGTACTTC CASSQTPTRQTYEQYF
15 once TRBJ2-7 TRBD1 TRBV28 TGTGCCAGCAGTCCTATCGACAGGGGGCTCTACGAGCAGTACTTC CASSPIDRGLYEQYF
12 NA TRBJ1-2 NA TRBV10-3 TGTGCCATCAGGGGGCCGAACTATGGCTACACCTTC CAIRGPNYGYTF
13 NA TRBJ2-1 NA TRBV5-6 TGTGCCAGCAGCTTAAGACAGTACGATGAGCAGTTCTTC CASSLRQYDEQFF
16 NA TRBJ2-1 NA TRBV11-2 TGTGCCAGCAGCTTAGGGCCGGGGGGCCGCGACTATGAGCAGTTCTTC CASSLGPGGRDYEQFF
11 NA TRBJ1-1 NA TRBV7-9 TGTGCCAGCAGACCGGAGCGGGAAGCTTTCTTT CASRPEREAFF
17 once TRBJ1-2 TRBD1 TRBV5-1 TGCGCCAGCAGCGCCGGCCCTGGACAGGGAATTGACTATGGCTACACCTTC CASSAGPGQGIDYGYTF
13 NA TRBJ2-1 NA TRBV11-2 TGTGCCAGCAGCTTAGCTGGTGGACTTGAGCAGTTCTTC CASSLAGGLEQFF
14 NA TRBJ1-4 TRBD1 TRBV5-1 TGCGCCAGCAGCTGGGGGACAGGGACCGAAAAACTGTTTTTT CASSWGTGTEKLFF